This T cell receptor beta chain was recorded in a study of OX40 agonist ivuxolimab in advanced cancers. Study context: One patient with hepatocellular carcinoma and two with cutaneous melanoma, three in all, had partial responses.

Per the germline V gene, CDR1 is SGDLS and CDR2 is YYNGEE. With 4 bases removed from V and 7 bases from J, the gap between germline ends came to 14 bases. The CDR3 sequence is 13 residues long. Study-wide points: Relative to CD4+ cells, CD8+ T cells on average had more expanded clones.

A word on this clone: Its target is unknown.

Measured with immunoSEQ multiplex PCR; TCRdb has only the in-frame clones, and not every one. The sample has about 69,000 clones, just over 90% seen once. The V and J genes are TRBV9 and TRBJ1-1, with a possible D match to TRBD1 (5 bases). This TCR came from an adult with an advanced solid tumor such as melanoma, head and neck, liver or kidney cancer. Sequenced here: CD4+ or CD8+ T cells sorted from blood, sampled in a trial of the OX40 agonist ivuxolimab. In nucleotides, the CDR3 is TGTGCCAGCAGCCCCACCGGGGGTAATGAAGCTTTCTTT. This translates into CASSPTGGNEAFF.